Here is one TCR beta chain with its context. The T cells that were sequenced for TCR beta were CD8+ and CD4+ cells from blood. This CDR3 has 15 residues. Germline lookup yields CDR1 LGHDT and CDR2 YNNKEL (reference sequence). The ends lost 4 bases at V and 8 bases at J; junction bases unmatched: 6. This sample is drawn from a study of CD8 T cells in Susac syndrome. Reverse transcription of roughly 0.5 to 1 ug RNA was carried out with random hexamers. The immunoSEQ assay covered 54 Vbeta and 13 Jbeta segments for CDR3. Via MiXCR, TCRdb re-called the immunoSEQ multiplex PCR reads, giving one row per CDR3 protein. Of some 110,000 distinct CDR3 sequences in the sample, approximately 93% were seen once.

The origin of this receptor is a human donor with multiple sclerosis. Sequenced input: CD4+ T cells from PBMCs. V is TRBV3-1 and J is TRBJ2-1; 12 positions match TRBD1. The CDR3 loop is CASSPTGTGGDEQFF. The CDR3 DNA reads as TGTGCCAGCAGCCCCACCGGGACAGGGGGCGATGAGCAGTTCTTC.